This T cell receptor beta chain was documented in a study of shared clonotypes between healthy human individuals. The ends lost 4 bases at V and 1 base at J; junction bases unmatched: 7. This CDR3 comprises 16 residues. The V gene's germline CDR1 is SGHVS and CDR2 FNYEAQ. Study findings and constraints: Naive CD4 clonotypes overlapped across a handful of donors at approximately 4.5%. Naive subsets tended to show greater estimated richness than memory subsets.

CD8 cells classed as naive were CD45RO-negative and positively selected for CCR7, excluding terminally differentiated effector memory CD45RA+ cells. Authors' analysis steps: Sequence data from immunoSEQ were junction-only and lacked quality scores; consequently, filtering differed. Clones were read by immunoSEQ multiplex PCR, and TCRdb kept only the in-frame ones, dropping some. V, J and clone size derive from that table, while D and trimming were established from the DNA sequence. The sample records about 2.2 million clones, just under 95% being singletons. Comment on this clone: Antigen unknown.

The sequencing sample was made of naive CD8+ T cells from PBMCs. V is TRBV7-6 and J is TRBJ2-1, with 7 bases that match TRBD2. This TCR was recovered from a man aged 18 to 30 in good health. Some clones in this sample may be carry-over from other donors' samples. The CDR3 reads CASSSRSGESYNEQFF. The CDR3 nucleotides are TGTGCCAGCAGCTCGCGCAGCGGGGAATCCTACAATGAGCAGTTCTTC. The full variable domain, rest sourced from reference TRBV7-6 and TRBJ2-1, is GAGVSQSPRYKVTKRGQDVALRCDPISGHVSLYWYRQALGQGPEFLTYFNYEAQQDKSGLPNDRFSAERPEGSISTLTIQRTEQRDSAMYRCASSSRSGESYNEQFFGPGTRLTVL.